Listed here are 13 T cell receptor beta chains from one sample, sequenced in a study of regulatory T cells in long-lasting Graves disease (dated by TCRdb to the early 2020s). The label giving this sample's time point can be read as: newly diagnosed GD, antithyroid drugs for less than 3 months. RNA was extracted from PBMCs in TRIzol for both TCR sequencing and RNA sequencing. Receptors were amplified or captured by multiplex PCR. This sample was sequenced with an Illumina HiSeq 4000. CDR3 regions were amplified by Arm-PCR with iRepertoire HTBI primers to construct TCR beta libraries. The public reads were quality trimmed at Q25 with fastp and then assembled into clones with MiXCR by TCRdb, keeping productive beta chains. Identical CDR3 proteins give one entry, which carries the most common genes and DNA. This sample lists 300,000 to 400,000 distinct CDR3 sequences; more than 15% were detected once. Clones ranked in the top ten supply less than 40% of the sample.

The input for sequencing was peripheral blood mononuclear cells (PBMCs), taken at new diagnosis, from a patient treated with antithyroid drugs. The receptors stem from a female donor with Graves disease.

The CDR3 bases are TGTGCCAGCAGTTATTCCAGCGACAGGTTCCATTCACCCCTCCACTTT. It codes for CASSYSSDRFHSPLHF. The chain joins TRBV6-5 to TRBJ1-6; D is possibly TRBD1 (6 bases). Germline V gives CDR1 MNHEY, CDR2 SVGAGI. This CDR3 comprises 16 residues. Trimming took off 3 bases at V and 8 bases at J, with 17 bases between the two ends.

V gene TRBV11-2 combines with J gene TRBJ1-2, with D possibly being TRBD1 (5 bases). The CDR3 length is 14 residues. Germline CDR1 SGHAT, CDR2 FQNNGV. V dropped 5 bases and J dropped 3 bases, with 13 bases sitting between them. DNA for the CDR3: TGTGCCAGCAGCCCGACAGCTGAACACTATGGCTACACCTTC. Its translation is CASSPTAEHYGYTF.

This clonotype was counted only a few times. Germline is not matched at one junction end, which may reflect a read error. The chain is built from TRBV15 and TRBJ2-1; either TRBD1 or TRBD2 may fit D (5 bases each). From germline, CDR1 is LNHNV and CDR2 YYDKDF (reference sequence). This CDR3 comprises 15 residues. CDR3 sequence reads: CATSGDSGIYNEQFF. CDR3 coding DNA: TGTGCCACCAGCGGAGACAGCGGCATCTACAATGAGCAGTTCTTC.

The J gene is TRBJ2-5, the V gene TRBV5-1; D call uncertain. Germline V gives CDR1 SGHRS, CDR2 YFSETQ. The CDR3 length is 15 residues. The germline V and J ends were trimmed by 4 bases and 0 bases, with 13 bases remaining between them. The DNA of the CDR3 is TGCGCCAGCAGCCGGGTCACTGCGTACCAAGAGACCCAGTACTTC. This encodes CASSRVTAYQETQYF.

This clonotype came up many times. The junction shows a germline mismatch at one end, possibly a read error. This chain links TRBV5-1 with TRBJ1-2; D not resolved. The CDR3 is 12 residues long. Germline V gives CDR1 SGHRS, CDR2 YFSETQ. The CDR3 DNA sequence: TGTGCCAGCAGCTTAGGGAGCTATGGCTACACCTTC. Amino acid sequence: CASSLGSYGYTF.

To note about this clonotype: This may be a read error: a much more frequent sequence differs by one nucleotide. The gene calls are TRBV28 and TRBJ2-5; maybe TRBD1 (6 bases). In germline, CDR1 is MDHEN, CDR2 SYDVKM. This CDR3 is built from 11 residues. V dropped 7 bases and J dropped 11 bases, with 14 bases sitting between them. CDR3 DNA: TGTGCCAGCATCAGAGGGGGTGAGCAGTACTTC. Residues: CASIRGGEQYF. The whole variable domain, filled in from reference TRBV28 and TRBJ2-5, reads DVKVTQSSRYLVKRTGEKVFLECVQDMDHENMFWYRQDPGLGLRLIYFSYDVKMKEKGDIPEGYSVSREKKERFSLILESASTNQTSMYLCASIRGGEQYFGPGTRLLVL.

The chain recombines TRBV7-2 with TRBJ2-1; possible D gene TRBD1, 6 bases. CDR1 and CDR2 from the germline V gene are SGHTA and FQGNSA. The CDR3 extends over 17 amino acids. V shed 1 base and J shed 2 bases, with 15 bases lying between them. CDR3 sequence: CASSLVAGAAAYNEQFF. The DNA for the CDR3 is TGTGCCAGCAGCTTAGTCGCAGGGGCGGCGGCCTACAATGAGCAGTTCTTC.

This clonotype was observed a few times. This chain uses TRBV24-1 with TRBJ2-5; D ambiguous. Trimming cost V 1 base and J 5 bases, with 4 bases left between them. Germline loops: CDR1 KGHDR, CDR2 SFDVKD. CDR3 length equals 12 residues. CDR3 DNA: TGTGCCACCAGTGATTTCTTGGAGACCCAGTACTTC. Protein: CATSDFLETQYF.

Of note for this clonotype: A much larger clonotype is one base distant, so this may be a read error. V is TRBV5-5 and J is TRBJ1-2, with D tentatively TRBD1 (5 bases). From germline, CDR1 is SGHKS and CDR2 YYEKEE (reference sequence). The CDR3 runs to 12 residues. Trimming shortened V by 6 bases and J by 5 bases, and 11 bases separated the two germline ends. The CDR3 DNA sequence: TGTGCCAGCACCCAGGCAGGGTATGGCTACACCTTC. Its protein is CASTQAGYGYTF.

The table lists this clonotype with many counts. The genes are TRBV2 and TRBJ1-4; no clear D gene. The CDR3 contains 13 residues. Trimming pared 9 bases from V and 0 bases from J, leaving 8 bases between. Germline V gene data show CDR1 as SNHLY and CDR2 as FYNNEI. DNA of the CDR3: TGTGCCAGTTCGGAAACAACTAATGAAAAACTGTTTTTT. As protein: CASSETTNEKLFF.

There are many counts of this clonotype. This sequence joins TRBV6-2 or TRBV6-3 and TRBJ2-3; 7 bases agree with TRBD2. Germline CDR1 is MNHEY and CDR2 is SVGEGT. CDR3 size: 15 residues. Trimming took 0 bases from V and 2 from J; bases not matched to a gene: 2. The CDR3 DNA follows: TGTGCCAGCAGTTACTCGACTAGCCACACAGATACGCAGTATTTT. Its protein is CASSYSTSHTDTQYF.

Comment on this clonotype: A much larger clone is a single base away; this may be a read error. The V and J genes are TRBV27 and TRBJ2-7; tentative D call: TRBD2 (5 bases). Germline values: CDR1 MNHEY, CDR2 SMNVEV (reference sequence). The CDR3 consists of 14 residues. V dropped 4 bases and J dropped 2 bases, with 12 bases sitting between them. The CDR3 bases are TGTGCCAGCAGTTCAGCGGTACTACCCTACGAGCAGTACTTC. Translation gives CASSSAVLPYEQYF.

This rearrangement joins TRBV6-2 or TRBV6-3 to TRBJ2-1; D perhaps matches TRBD2 (7 bases). Germline V gene sequence: CDR1 MNHEY, CDR2 SVGEGT. The V end was cut by 6 bases, the J end by 9 bases, with 12 bases between. The CDR3 has 12 residues. The CDR3 loop is CASRNGGREQFF. DNA of the CDR3: TGTGCCAGCAGAAACGGGGGGCGTGAGCAGTTCTTC.